A selection of T cell receptor beta chains follows, all from one sample in a study of T cell responses to AZD1222 COVID-19 vaccine. Profiled with immunoSEQ multiplex PCR; TCRdb holds only in-frame clones, not every one. The sample contains about 150,000 clones, 85% to 95% of which appear only once. This material consisted of peripheral blood, taken 28 days after the second AZD1222 dose. These receptors were taken from an adult who received the AZD1222 COVID-19 vaccine. Both conserved end residues are part of each CDR3. The D gene is left open where the match is weak. Expanded clones get a size class; other rows say once, few or many, or leave the size out.

v_call	clone_size	d_call	j_call	cdr3_aa	cdr3_nt
TRBV18	.	TRBD2	TRBJ2-7	CASSRGLAGDEQYF	TGTGCCAGCTCCCGGGGACTAGCAGGAGATGAGCAGTACTTC
TRBV3-1/TRBV3-2	.	.	TRBJ1-3	CASSPNTMRPYSGNTIYF	TGTGCCAGCAGCCCTAATACGATGAGGCCTTACTCTGGAAACACCATATATTTT
TRBV30	.	.	TRBJ2-3	CAWSLSSGTDTQYF	TGTGCCTGGAGTCTATCTTCGGGCACAGATACGCAGTATTTT
TRBV10-1	.	.	TRBJ2-3	CASSDGDRGADTQYF	TGCGCCAGCAGCGATGGGGACCGAGGGGCAGATACGCAGTATTTT
TRBV7-9	.	.	TRBJ2-3	CASSSGLVLTDTQYF	TGTGCCAGCAGCTCGGGCCTAGTCCTGACAGATACGCAGTATTTT
TRBV3-1/TRBV3-2	.	TRBD2	TRBJ2-7	CASSHYRTSGGSYEQYF	TGTGCCAGCAGCCATTACCGGACTAGCGGGGGGTCGTACGAGCAGTACTTC
TRBV24-1	.	.	TRBJ2-1	CATSDRFQTGMRYNEQFF	TGTGCCACCAGTGACCGTTTCCAGACAGGAATGAGATACAATGAGCAGTTCTTC
TRBV19	.	TRBD1	TRBJ1-5	CASSIDRGKNQPQHF	TGTGCCAGTAGCATTGACAGGGGAAAAAATCAGCCCCAGCATTTT
TRBV28	once	TRBD1	TRBJ2-3	CASSTGGLTDTQYF	TGTGCCAGCTCCACAGGGGGCCTGACAGATACGCAGTATTTT
TRBV6-1	once	.	TRBJ1-5	CASSERGGQPQHF	TGTGCCAGCAGTGAACGTGGGGGTCAGCCCCAGCATTTT
TRBV2	.	TRBD1	TRBJ1-2	CASRGGTDYGYTF	TGTGCCAGCCGCGGGGGGACAGATTATGGCTACACCTTC
TRBV19	.	.	TRBJ1-5	CASSHRVFSNQPQHF	TGTGCCAGTAGCCACAGGGTTTTTAGCAATCAGCCCCAGCATTTT
TRBV30	once	.	TRBJ1-1	CAWSVRARKANTEAFF	TGTGCCTGGAGTGTACGAGCTCGGAAAGCGAACACTGAAGCTTTCTTT
TRBV3-1/TRBV3-2	once	.	TRBJ1-6	CASSQTTPNNSPLHF	TGTGCCAGCAGCCAAACGACACCTAACAATTCACCCCTCCACTTT
TRBV9	.	.	TRBJ2-1	CASSVAAVSMRQFF	TGTGCCAGCAGCGTAGCGGCCGTTTCAATGAGGCAGTTCTTC
TRBV14	.	.	TRBJ1-3	CASSQDLEGNTIYF	TGTGCCAGCAGCCAAGATCTGGAAGGAAACACCATATATTTT
TRBV24-1	.	.	TRBJ2-7	CATSDGTRHLYEQYF	TGTGCCACCAGCGACGGAACGCGACACCTCTACGAGCAGTACTTC
TRBV5-1	.	.	TRBJ2-7	CASSLDSGTLYEQYF	TGCGCCAGCAGCTTGGATTCCGGGACACTCTACGAGCAGTACTTC
TRBV13	.	.	TRBJ2-7	CASSSRITYEQYF	TGTGCCAGCAGCTCACGGATCACCTACGAGCAGTACTTC
TRBV7-7	.	.	TRBJ2-5	CASSKGRGAETQYF	TGTGCTAGCAGTAAAGGACGGGGGGCAGAGACCCAGTACTTC
TRBV6-2/TRBV6-3	.	.	TRBJ1-5	CASSYSTPARQPQHF	TGTGCCAGCAGTTACTCGACCCCGGCCCGTCAGCCCCAGCATTTT
TRBV27	.	TRBD1	TRBJ1-2	CASSESRDRGRYGYTF	TGTGCCAGCAGTGAAAGCCGGGACAGGGGGCGGTATGGCTACACCTTC
TRBV6-1	.	TRBD2	TRBJ2-2	CASSEAGTSGVTGELFF	TGTGCCAGCAGTGAAGCCGGGACTAGCGGGGTCACCGGGGAGCTGTTTTTT
TRBV6-1	.	TRBD2	TRBJ2-3	CASSEYSGGAMDTQYF	TGTGCCAGCAGTGAATACAGCGGGGGGGCCATGGATACGCAGTATTTT
TRBV3-1/TRBV3-2	.	TRBD1	TRBJ1-4	CASSKNYGTGSEKLFF	TGTGCCAGCAGCAAAAACTACGGGACAGGGTCTGAAAAACTGTTTTTT